This T cell receptor (beta chain) was identified during a study of blood T cell repertoires in COVID-19. Looking at the study overall: COVID-19 samples from acute and convalescent phases originated in the United States, Italy and Spain. In each case, the material was cDNA or gDNA derived from T cells, B-cell-depleted T cells, or PBMCs.

Ages ranged from 18 to 89 years, with residence in about two dozen US areas. Participants' own reports of clinical history determined their cohort assignment. The ends were cut back, 2 bases at V and 2 bases at J, with 7 bases in the middle. CDR3 length: 13 residues. Germline V gene sequence: CDR1 KGHSH, CDR2 LQKENI. Repertoires were generated with immunoSEQ multiplex PCR, while TCRdb's copy carries only in-frame clones and drops some. The table records under 150,000 clones, roughly 80% of them present only once. The chain has TRBV18 and TRBJ2-7; D ambiguous. The receptor's source is a man aged 35 to 55 with acute COVID-19. The sample consisted of PBMCs or T cells enriched from blood (not recorded which). This CDR3 reads CASSPSQAYEQYF. The CDR3 nucleotides read TGTGCCAGCTCACCATCCCAGGCCTACGAGCAGTACTTC. The full variable domain, rest sourced from reference TRBV18 and TRBJ2-7, is NAGVMQNPRHLVRRRGQEARLRCSPMKGHSHVYWYRQLPEEGLKFMVYLQKENIIDESGMPKERFSAEFPKEGPSILRIQQVVRGDSAAYFCASSPSQAYEQYFGPGTRLTVT.